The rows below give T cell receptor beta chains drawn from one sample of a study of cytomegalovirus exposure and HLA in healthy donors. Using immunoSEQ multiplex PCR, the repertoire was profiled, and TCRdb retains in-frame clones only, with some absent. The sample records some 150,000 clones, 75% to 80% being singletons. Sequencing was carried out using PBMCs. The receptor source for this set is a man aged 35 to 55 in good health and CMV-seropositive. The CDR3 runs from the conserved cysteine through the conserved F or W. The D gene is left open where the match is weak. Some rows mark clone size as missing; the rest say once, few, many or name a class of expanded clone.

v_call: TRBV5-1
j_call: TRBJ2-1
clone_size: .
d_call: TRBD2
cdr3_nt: TGCGCCAGCAGCTTGGGACGAACTAGCGGGAGTACTGACAATGAGCAGTTCTTC
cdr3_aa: CASSLGRTSGSTDNEQFF

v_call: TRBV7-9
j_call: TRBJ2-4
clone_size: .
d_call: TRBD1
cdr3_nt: TGTGCCAGCAGCGAGGACAGGGCGGGGAACATTCAGTACTTC
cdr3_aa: CASSEDRAGNIQYF

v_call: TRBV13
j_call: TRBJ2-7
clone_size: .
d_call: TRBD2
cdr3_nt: TGTGCCAGCAGCTCGACTAGCGGGAGCTACGAGCAGTACTTC
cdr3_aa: CASSSTSGSYEQYF

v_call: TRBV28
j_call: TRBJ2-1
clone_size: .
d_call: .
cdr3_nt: TGTGCCAGCAGTTTTACTGCGGGACGGGGAACGACCAATGAGCAGTTCTTC
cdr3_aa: CASSFTAGRGTTNEQFF

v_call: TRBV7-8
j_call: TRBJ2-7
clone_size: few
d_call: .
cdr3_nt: TGTGCCAGCAGCTTAGGGACTCTCCCCGGGGGCGAGCAGTACTTC
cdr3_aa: CASSLGTLPGGEQYF

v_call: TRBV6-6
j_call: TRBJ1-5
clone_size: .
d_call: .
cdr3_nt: TGTGCCAGCACCACAGGGAATCAGCCCCAGCATTTT
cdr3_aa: CASTTGNQPQHF

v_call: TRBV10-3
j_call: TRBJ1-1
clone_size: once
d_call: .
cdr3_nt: TGTGCCATCAGTGAGTCGACGGGGGGTCGGACTGAAGCTTTCTTT
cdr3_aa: CAISESTGGRTEAFF

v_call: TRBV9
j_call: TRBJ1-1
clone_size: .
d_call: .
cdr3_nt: TGTGCCAGCAGCGCGGGGGGGGCAACCAACACTGAAGCTTTCTTT
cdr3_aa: CASSAGGATNTEAFF

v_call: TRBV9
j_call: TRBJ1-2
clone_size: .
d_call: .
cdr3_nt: TGTGCCAGCAGCGGAACCGGTTGGAGAGGCTACACCTTC
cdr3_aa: CASSGTGWRGYTF

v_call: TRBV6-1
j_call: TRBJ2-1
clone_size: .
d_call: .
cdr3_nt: TGTGCCAGCAGTGAAGGTCCCGGGTACAATGAGCAGTTCTTC
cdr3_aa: CASSEGPGYNEQFF

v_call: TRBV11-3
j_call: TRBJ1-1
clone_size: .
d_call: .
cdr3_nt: TGTGCCAGCCGGACTGGCGGGGGAGTCGCTGAAGCTTTCTTT
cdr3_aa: CASRTGGGVAEAFF

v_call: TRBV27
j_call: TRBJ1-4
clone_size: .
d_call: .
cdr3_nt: TGTGCCAGCAGTTTTAAAGAAAAACTGTTTTTT
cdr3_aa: CASSFKEKLFF

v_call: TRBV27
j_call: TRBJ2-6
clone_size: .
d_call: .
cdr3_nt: TGTGCCAGCAGTTTTGCGAGCTCTGGGGCCAACGTCCTGACTTTC
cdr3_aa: CASSFASSGANVLTF

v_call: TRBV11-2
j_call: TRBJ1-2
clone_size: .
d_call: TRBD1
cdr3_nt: TGTGCCAGCAGCTCGACAGGGAGGCCCTATGGCTACACCTTC
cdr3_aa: CASSSTGRPYGYTF

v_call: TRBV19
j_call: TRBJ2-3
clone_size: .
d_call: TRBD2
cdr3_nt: TGTGCCAGTAGTGCAGGTTCTAGCGGGAGTAAGGATTTT
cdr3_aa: CASSAGSSGSKDF

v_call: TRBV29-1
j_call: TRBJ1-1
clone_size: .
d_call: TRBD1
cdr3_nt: TGCAGCGCCACGGACAGGGTTTTGATCGGAGCTTTCTTT
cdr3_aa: CSATDRVLIGAFF

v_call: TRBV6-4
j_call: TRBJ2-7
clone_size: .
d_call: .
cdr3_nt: TGTGCCAGCAGTGACCGGGACAACTCCTACGAGCAGTACTTC
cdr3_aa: CASSDRDNSYEQYF

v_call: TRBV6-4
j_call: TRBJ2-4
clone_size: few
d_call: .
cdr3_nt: TGTGCCAGCAGTGAAGGAGTGGGGACTCCTCAGTACTTC
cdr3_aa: CASSEGVGTPQYF

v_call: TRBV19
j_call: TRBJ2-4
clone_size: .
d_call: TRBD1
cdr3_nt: TGTGCCAGTAGCATAGGCGGACAGGGGTTCGCCAAAAACATTCAGTACTTC
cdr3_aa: CASSIGGQGFAKNIQYF

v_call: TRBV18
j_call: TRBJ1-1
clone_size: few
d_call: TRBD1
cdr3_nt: TGTGCCAGCTCACCACCGACGGGACAGGGGACCACTGAAGCTTTCTTT
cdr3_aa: CASSPPTGQGTTEAFF

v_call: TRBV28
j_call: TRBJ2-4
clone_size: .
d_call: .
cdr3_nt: TGTGCCAGCAGTTTATGGAGAAACATTCAGTACTTC
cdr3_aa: CASSLWRNIQYF

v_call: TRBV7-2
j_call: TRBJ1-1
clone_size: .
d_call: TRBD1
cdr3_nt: TGTGCCAGCAGCCCGGACAGGAGGGCTGAAGCTTTCTTT
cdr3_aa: CASSPDRRAEAFF

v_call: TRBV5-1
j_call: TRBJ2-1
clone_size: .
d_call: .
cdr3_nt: TGCGCCAGCAGCTTGGAGGGGGGGACCAATGAGCAGTTCTTC
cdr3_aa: CASSLEGGTNEQFF

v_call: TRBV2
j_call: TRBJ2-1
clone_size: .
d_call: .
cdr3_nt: TGTGCCAGCAGAGAGCCTGGTGAGCAGTTCTTC
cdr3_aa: CASREPGEQFF

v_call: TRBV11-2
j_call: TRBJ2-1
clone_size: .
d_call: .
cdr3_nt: TGTGCCAGCAGCTTAGTCGATGAGCAGTTCTTC
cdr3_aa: CASSLVDEQFF

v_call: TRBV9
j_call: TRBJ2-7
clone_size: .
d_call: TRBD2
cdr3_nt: TGTGCCAGCAGCGTAGGGACTAGCGGGGTTTTCTCCTACGAGCAGTACTTC
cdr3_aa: CASSVGTSGVFSYEQYF

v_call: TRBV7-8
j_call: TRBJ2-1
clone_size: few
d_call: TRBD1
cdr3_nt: TGTGCCAGCAGCTTAGCAAATCGACAGGGTGGAAATGAGCAGTTCTTC
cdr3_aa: CASSLANRQGGNEQFF

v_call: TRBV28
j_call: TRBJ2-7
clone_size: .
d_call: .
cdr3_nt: TGTGCCAGCATGTCACAGGGTAGGTACGACGAGCAGTACTTC
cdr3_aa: CASMSQGRYDEQYF

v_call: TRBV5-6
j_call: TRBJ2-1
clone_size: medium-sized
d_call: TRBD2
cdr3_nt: TGTGCCAGCAGCTTGCCTAGCGGTTACAATGAGCAGTTCTTC
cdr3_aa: CASSLPSGYNEQFF

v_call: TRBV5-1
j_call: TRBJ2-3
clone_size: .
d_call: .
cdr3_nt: TGCGCCAGCAGCTTGGCCCTTGAGCGGGTGGGCACAGATACGCAGTATTTT
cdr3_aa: CASSLALERVGTDTQYF

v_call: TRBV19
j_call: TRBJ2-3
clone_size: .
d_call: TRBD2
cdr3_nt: TGTGCCAGTAGTAGGACTAGGACCACAGATACGCAGTATTTT
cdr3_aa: CASSRTRTTDTQYF